Presented here are 29 T cell receptor beta chains from one specimen sequenced in a study of cytomegalovirus exposure and HLA in healthy donors (TCRdb year 2017). Library construction relied on the immunoSEQ multiplex PCR assay. For the multiplex PCR, a mixture combining 60 forward primers for TCR Vbeta segments and 13 reverse primers for TCR Jbeta segments was used. As stored in TCRdb, this immuneACCESS dataset retains in-frame rearrangements with V and J assigned. A fraction of the clones does not appear; measured against another copy, unresolved V genes explain less than half of the discrepancy, and the remainder lacks a known reason. Across this sample there are roughly 200,000 clones, with approximately 85% seen only once. The ten top clones hold over 1.5% of the sample. The material sequenced was PBMCs. These receptor sequences come from a girl aged 10 to 17 in good health and CMV-seropositive.

The V gene is TRBV7-2, the J gene TRBJ2-5; a weak D match, TRBD1 (6 bases). This CDR3 contains 13 residues. Germline V lookup: CDR1 SGHTA, CDR2 FQGNSA. With 1 base removed from V and 9 bases from J, the gap between germline ends came to 12 bases. The CDR3 DNA reads TGTGCCAGCAGCTTAGACTTAGGGGGTGCCCAGTACTTC. It translates to CASSLDLGGAQYF.

The chain combines TRBV19 with TRBJ1-2, with D possibly being TRBD1 (6 bases). From germline, CDR1 is LNHDA and CDR2 SQIVND (reference sequence). The CDR3 covers 14 residues. Trimming stripped 3 bases from V and 4 bases from J, with 12 bases between. CDR3 DNA sequence: TGTGCCAGTAGTATCCTCGGACAGCTCTATGGCTACACCTTC. Its protein product is CASSILGQLYGYTF.

The V and J genes are TRBV10-1 and TRBJ2-2; weak D call: TRBD1 (6 bases). CDR3 length: 16 residues. CDR1 is WNHNN, CDR2 SYGVQD, per germline (reference sequence). The V and J ends lost 6 bases and 4 bases respectively, with 18 bases between them. The CDR3 DNA sequence: TGCGCCAGCAGCCTCGGGACACCCTCGGGCACCGGGGAGCTGTTTTTT. Protein product: CASSLGTPSGTGELFF.

This clone turned up a few times. The V call is TRBV7-8, the J call TRBJ2-3; 8 bases map to TRBD1. The length of the CDR3 is 14 residues. V gave up 3 bases and J gave up 2 bases; unmatched junction bases: 1. CDR1 and CDR2 from the germline V gene are SGHVS and FQNEAQ. CDR3 in amino acids: CASSLDRVTDTQYF. DNA for the CDR3: TGTGCCAGCAGCTTGGACAGGGTCACAGATACGCAGTATTTT.

The CDR3 here is CATKGGNLGYGYTF. The CDR3 DNA reads TGTGCCACCAAGGGGGGGAACCTGGGGTATGGCTACACCTTC. The chain recombines TRBV28 with TRBJ1-2; D is possibly TRBD1 (6 bases). In germline, CDR1 is MDHEN, CDR2 SYDVKM. V was shortened by 10 bases and J by 5 bases, with 20 bases between the two germline ends. The CDR3 contains 14 residues.

The chain carries TRBV5-1 and TRBJ2-7; 8 nucleotides agree with TRBD2. The CDR3 is 14 residues long. Losses at the gene ends were 0 bases for V and 5 bases for J; bases not matched to a gene: 4. Germline lookup yields CDR1 SGHRS and CDR2 YFSETQ. The CDR3 here is CASSLAPGLDEQYF. In DNA form, the CDR3 reads TGCGCCAGCAGCTTGGCCCCGGGACTAGACGAGCAGTACTTC.

The chain recombines TRBV2 with TRBJ2-7, with 7 nucleotides matching TRBD1. In germline, CDR1 is SNHLY, CDR2 FYNNEI. The V and J ends lost 10 bases and 0 bases, in that order; junction bases with no gene match: 6. The CDR3 sequence is 13 residues long. As DNA, the CDR3 is TGTGCCATCCGGGACAGCAACTCCTACGAGCAGTACTTC. Amino acid sequence: CAIRDSNSYEQYF.

The rearrangement links TRBV5-5 to TRBJ1-1; D is unresolved. Trimming removed 2 bases from V and 3 bases from J, with 8 bases in between. The CDR3 runs 13 residues. Germline V lookup: CDR1 SGHKS, CDR2 YYEKEE (reference sequence). CDR3 in DNA: TGTGCCAGCAGCTTTTCGGAGTACACTGAAGCTTTCTTT. Residues: CASSFSEYTEAFF.

This rearrangement joins TRBV7-2 to TRBJ2-1, with 10 bases that match TRBD2. Germline-derived CDR1 and CDR2 are SGHTA and FQGNSA. The CDR3 is 16 amino acids. With V trimmed by 5 bases and J by 4 bases, 8 bases remained unmatched. The chain's CDR3 is CASSHPRTSGYNEQFF. The CDR3 nucleotides are TGTGCCAGCAGCCACCCCCGGACTAGCGGTTACAATGAGCAGTTCTTC.

The chain has TRBV5-6 and TRBJ1-5; D is ambiguous. CDR3 length: 15 residues. The V end was cut by 1 base, the J end by 0 bases, with 8 bases between. Germline CDR1 SGHDT, CDR2 YYEEEE. CDR3 sequence (DNA): TGTGCCAGCAGCTTGTATGGGCCTAGCAATCAGCCCCAGCATTTT. Protein: CASSLYGPSNQPQHF.

This clone was seen once. The chain uses TRBV4-1 and TRBJ2-1; 8 positions agree with TRBD2. V lost 1 base, J lost 1 base, and 9 bases stayed unmatched. CDR1 is MGHRA and CDR2 is YSYEKL in the germline V gene. There are 18 residues in the CDR3. This CDR3 is CASSQGTLGLDSYNEQFF. The CDR3 region has the DNA TGCGCCAGCAGCCAAGGGACCCTGGGACTAGATTCCTACAATGAGCAGTTCTTC.

The chain recombines TRBV4-2 with TRBJ2-5; 8 positions match TRBD2. Trimming at V came to 0 bases and at J to 2 bases, leaving 5 bases not matched to a gene. Germline CDR1 is LGHNA and CDR2 is YNFKEQ. The CDR3 runs to 16 residues. The CDR3 is CASSQEPRGVQETQYF. CDR3 nucleotide sequence: TGTGCCAGCAGCCAAGAACCGCGGGGGGTACAAGAGACCCAGTACTTC.

This clone appeared once. The V gene is TRBV9, the J gene TRBJ1-3, with TRBD1 matching 7 bases. The germline V gene has CDR1 SGDLS and CDR2 YYNGEE. The CDR3 contains 15 residues. With 0 bases clipped from V and 0 bases from J, the junction kept 0 bases outside the gene matches. Written as DNA, the CDR3 is TGTGCCAGCAGCGTAGGGACAGGCTCTGGAAACACCATATATTTT. Amino acids: CASSVGTGSGNTIYF. The entire variable domain, with the rest obtained from reference TRBV9 and TRBJ1-3, is as follows: DSGVTQTPKHLITATGQRVTLRCSPRSGDLSVYWYQQSLDQGLQFLIQYYNGEERAKGNILERFSAQQFPDLHSELNLSSLELGDSALYFCASSVGTGSGNTIYFGEGSWLTVV.

The chain is built from TRBV7-6 and TRBJ1-4, with 8 positions matching TRBD1. This CDR3 spans 19 amino acids. J was trimmed by 6 bases and V by 4 bases; bases with no gene match: 19. Germline V gene data show CDR1 as SGHVS and CDR2 as FNYEAQ. CDR3 nucleotide sequence: TGTGCCAGCAGCTACGGGACAGGACCAATACCCGTGGGAGATGAAAAACTGTTTTTT. Encoded protein: CASSYGTGPIPVGDEKLFF.

The genes are TRBV19 and TRBJ2-7; possibly TRBD2 for D (7 bases). Trimming removed 4 bases at V and 3 bases at J, with 10 bases between. CDR3 length: 13 residues. Germline V gives CDR1 LNHDA, CDR2 SQIVND (reference sequence). DNA for the CDR3: TGTGCCAGTAGTAGCGGGGGACACTACGAGCAGTACTTC. Its protein product is CASSSGGHYEQYF.

This clone was found a few times. V is TRBV10-3 and J is TRBJ1-6, with TRBD1 as a possible D gene (5 bases). Germline CDR1 is ENHRY and CDR2 is SYGVKD. V shed 10 bases and J shed 10 bases, with 17 bases lying between them. The CDR3 sequence is 13 residues long. CDR3 residues: CATRGGDVSPLHF. DNA for the CDR3: TGTGCCACCCGTGGAGGGGATGTCTCACCCCTCCACTTT.

V is TRBV2 and J is TRBJ1-2; TRBD1 matches 7 bases. J gave up 4 bases and V 9 bases, and 8 bases lay outside the gene matches. The germline V gene has CDR1 SNHLY and CDR2 FYNNEI. The CDR3 extends over 13 amino acids. CDR3 in DNA: TGTGCCAGTTCCCGGGACAGCCCCTATGGCTACACCTTC. This encodes CASSRDSPYGYTF.

The genes are TRBV4-3 and TRBJ2-7, with a tentative D call TRBD2 (5 bases). The CDR3 has 15 amino acids. Germline V gives CDR1 LGHNA, CDR2 YSLEER. V dropped 1 base and J dropped 2 bases, with 12 bases sitting between them. The CDR3 loop reads CASSQVRGPTYEQYF. DNA for the CDR3: TGCGCCAGCAGCCAAGTGAGAGGGCCTACCTACGAGCAGTACTTC.

The count of this clone is one. The chain has TRBV19 and TRBJ2-7; the match to TRBD2 covers 7 bases. Germline CDR1 and CDR2: LNHDA and SQIVND (reference sequence). The CDR3 spans 14 residues. Trimming took 5 bases from V and 2 from J; bases not matched to a gene: 6. In nucleotides, the CDR3 is TGTGCCAGTAGTGGGCGACTAGCCCCCTACGAGCAGTACTTC. This encodes CASSGRLAPYEQYF.

Notes on this clone: Germline is not matched at one junction end, which may reflect a read error. This chain uses TRBV7-9 with TRBJ1-6; D may be TRBD1 (6 bases). Per the germline V gene, CDR1 is SEHNR and CDR2 is FQNEAQ (reference sequence). The CDR3 has 18 amino acids. CDR3 DNA sequence: TGTTCCAGCAGCCCCCCCGCCGGGGGGCCGTTGTTGGATTCACCCCTCCACTTT. The encoded protein is CSSSPPAGGPLLDSPLHF.

In this sample, this clone turned up a few times. V and J are TRBV28 and TRBJ2-7, with a possible D match to TRBD1 (7 bases). The germline V gene has CDR1 MDHEN and CDR2 SYDVKM. The length of the CDR3 is 14 residues. Trimming stripped 6 bases from V and 0 bases from J, with 12 bases between. The CDR3 region has the DNA TGTGCCAGCAGACGGGGGACAGACTCCTACGAGCAGTACTTC. Encoded protein: CASRRGTDSYEQYF.

The rearrangement links TRBV5-1 to TRBJ2-3; perhaps TRBD1 as D (6 bases). CDR3 length equals 15 residues. CDR1 SGHRS and CDR2 YFSETQ come from the germline V gene. V was pared by 4 bases and J by 7 bases, with 19 bases between. CDR3 in amino acids: CASSPLPTGQNTQYF. The CDR3 bases are TGCGCCAGCAGCCCTCTCCCGACAGGTCAAAATACGCAGTATTTT.

This chain links TRBV9 with TRBJ2-5; D gene unclear. The end of the DNA aligns better with TRBJ2-7, so the J call may be wrong. The germline CDR1 and CDR2 sequences are SGDLS and YYNGEE. The CDR3 is made up of 14 amino acids. The CDR3 here is CASSVTDVSYEQYF. The CDR3 DNA reads as TGTGCCAGCAGCGTAACAGATGTTTCCTACGAGCAGTACTTC.

There are a few counts of this clone. The rearrangement links TRBV4-1 to TRBJ2-3; no reliable D call. V dropped 1 base and J dropped 0 bases, with 14 bases sitting between them. This CDR3 is 17 amino acids long. The germline CDR1 and CDR2 sequences are MGHRA and YSYEKL. This CDR3 is CASSQVTEKTSTDTQYF. The CDR3 region has the DNA TGCGCCAGCAGCCAAGTAACCGAGAAAACTAGCACAGATACGCAGTATTTT.

This sequence joins TRBV10-3 and TRBJ1-2, with 11 nucleotides matching TRBD1. The junction had 8 bases not matched to a gene; V was cut back by 7 bases and J by 4 bases. Germline values: CDR1 ENHRY, CDR2 SYGVKD. This CDR3 has 15 amino acids. The CDR3 is CAITPGTGGLYGYTF. The CDR3 DNA reads as TGTGCCATCACCCCGGGGACAGGGGGGCTCTATGGCTACACCTTC.

This clone appeared a single time. V is TRBV27 and J is TRBJ2-5; 8 nucleotides match TRBD2. CDR1 and CDR2 (germline): MNHEY, SMNVEV (reference sequence). The CDR3 has 15 residues. V shed 1 base, J shed 5 bases, and the junction held 6 bases outside the gene matches. CDR3 coding DNA: TGTGCCAGCAGTTTATGGACGGGGGGGCGTGAGACCCAGTACTTC. Protein sequence: CASSLWTGGRETQYF.

This clone appeared once. The CDR3 DNA follows: TGTGCCATCAGCCTTGCTCCCTTGAGAGACAGGACCTGGGAGACCCAGTACTTC. Translation: CAISLAPLRDRTWETQYF. The chain recombines TRBV10-3 with TRBJ2-5; tentatively, D is TRBD1 (6 bases). Trimming pared 6 bases from V and 5 bases from J, leaving 28 bases between. The CDR3 length is 18 residues. The germline CDR1 and CDR2 sequences are ENHRY and SYGVKD.

J is TRBJ2-3 and V is TRBV19, with a possible D match to TRBD1 (6 bases). The CDR3 length is 13 residues. The V and J ends lost 10 bases and 3 bases respectively, with 14 bases between them. Per the germline V gene, CDR1 is LNHDA and CDR2 is SQIVND (reference sequence). CDR3 nucleotides: TGTGCCACCTCCTCTCAGGGGACAGATACGCAGTATTTT. Translated: CATSSQGTDTQYF.

J is TRBJ1-2 and V is TRBV6-6; D gene unclear. Germline V lookup: CDR1 MNHNY, CDR2 SVGAGI (reference sequence). The CDR3 sequence is 11 residues long. Between the trimmed V and J ends, which lost 8 bases and 5 bases, there was a span of 9 bases. The chain's CDR3 is CASEVNYGYTF. The CDR3 bases are TGTGCCAGCGAGGTCAATTATGGCTACACCTTC.